This T cell receptor beta chain was sequenced for a study of OX40 agonist ivuxolimab in advanced cancers. Study information: Patients in dose escalation had liver, melanoma, kidney or head and neck cancers. Three patients, one with hepatocellular carcinoma and two with cutaneous melanoma, responded partially.

Blood specimens came from baseline, cycle 4 day 1, and cycle 7 day 1. General study results and limits: CD8+ T cells (on average) carried more expanded clones than CD4+ T cells.

On this clone itself: The target antigen is unknown.

Deletions cut 2 bases from V and 4 bases from J, with 17 bases between. CDR1 and CDR2 from the germline V gene are MNHEY and SMNVEV (reference sequence). This CDR3 is built from 17 residues. Produced via immunoSEQ multiplex PCR; TCRdb's table is partial and in-frame only. Of about 49,000 clones listed, under 90% were seen once; the top ten hold 5.5% to 7%. This sequence originates from an adult with an advanced solid tumor such as melanoma, head and neck, liver or kidney cancer. The chain uses TRBV27 and TRBJ2-2, with D tentatively TRBD1 (5 bases). This specimen consisted of CD4+ or CD8+ T cells sorted from blood, obtained in a trial of the OX40 agonist ivuxolimab. CDR3 sequence: CASSLIPPGSGTGELFF. CDR3 in DNA: TGTGCCAGCAGTTTAATTCCGCCAGGGTCCGGCACCGGGGAGCTGTTTTTT.